The 28 T cell receptor beta chains in this list originate from one sample, sequenced in a study of T cell repertoires in cytomegalovirus infection. Each CDR3 protein is one row after TCRdb ran MiXCR on the reads. The sample gives approximately 170,000 distinct CDR3 sequences, roughly a sixth of which show up once; roughly a sixth is in the top ten. The sequencing sample was made of CD8+ T cells from PBMCs. These receptors all come from a human donor in good health (CMV status not recorded). Some clones in this sample may be carry-over from other donors' samples.

This clonotype was seen only a few times. The gene calls are TRBV6-4 and TRBJ2-3; D assignment may be TRBD1 or TRBD2 (6 bases each). The length of the CDR3 is 17 residues. Germline V gives CDR1 MRHNA, CDR2 SNTAGT. V was pared by 0 bases and J by 1 base, with 14 bases between. CDR3 amino acids: CASSDSPGASGTDTQYF. CDR3 bases: TGTGCCAGCAGTGACTCCCCAGGGGCTAGCGGCACAGATACGCAGTATTTT.

This clonotype occurred a few times. CDR3 loop: CASSLEGQGVYNEQFF. DNA for the CDR3: TGTGCCAGCAGCTTAGAGGGACAGGGGGTCTACAATGAGCAGTTCTTC. The rearrangement links TRBV7-8 to TRBJ2-1; TRBD1 agrees at 11 bases. V lost 1 base, J lost 3 bases, and 2 bases stayed unmatched. The CDR3 has 16 residues. Germline assignment: CDR1 SGHVS and CDR2 FQNEAQ.

V gene TRBV12-3 or TRBV12-4 combines with J gene TRBJ1-5, with D possibly being TRBD1 (6 bases). The CDR3 is 15 residues long. Trimming stripped 6 bases from V and 1 base from J, with 13 bases between. The CDR3 DNA is TGTGCCAGCAGGGGGGCGGCGGTGAGCAATCAGCCCCAGCATTTT. Amino acids: CASRGAAVSNQPQHF.

This clonotype was found many times. CDR3 protein: CASSSQMAMNTEAFF. CDR3 DNA sequence: TGTGCCAGCAGCTCCCAGATGGCGATGAACACTGAAGCTTTCTTT. The rearrangement uses TRBV7-6 and TRBJ1-1; no clear D gene. Deletions cut 4 bases from V and 0 bases from J, with 12 bases between. The germline V gene has CDR1 SGHVS and CDR2 FNYEAQ. The CDR3 runs 15 residues.

The V gene is TRBV19, the J gene TRBJ1-1, with a tentative D call TRBD1 (5 bases). V shed 3 bases and J shed 8 bases, with 13 bases lying between them. This CDR3 spans 13 amino acids. The germline CDR1 and CDR2 sequences are LNHDA and SQIVND (reference sequence). Written as DNA, the CDR3 is TGTGCCAGTAGTATGGGGACGGCCCGGGAAGCTTTCTTT. Translation: CASSMGTAREAFF.

In this sample, this clonotype turned up a few times. The chain uses TRBV15 and TRBJ2-5; 7 bases map to TRBD2. CDR1 is LNHNV and CDR2 is YYDKDF in the germline V gene (reference sequence). V trimming: 1 base; J trimming: 4 bases; junction bases outside the gene matches: 6. There are 15 residues in the CDR3. The CDR3 here is CATSRGGGEGETQYF. The CDR3 nucleotides read TGTGCCACCAGCAGAGGTGGGGGGGAAGGAGAGACCCAGTACTTC.

This clonotype was picked up a small number of times. J is TRBJ1-5 and V is TRBV7-2, with D perhaps matching TRBD1 (6 bases). V was trimmed by 5 bases and J by 1 base, leaving 9 bases between them. CDR3 length equals 14 residues. Germline V gene data show CDR1 as SGHTA and CDR2 as FQGNSA. The CDR3 nucleotides are TGTGCCAGCAGCACTACAGGGAGCAATCAGCCCCAGCATTTT. Residues: CASSTTGSNQPQHF.

This CDR3 is CASSSNNIQYF. The DNA of the CDR3 is TGTGCCAGCAGCTCGAATAACATTCAGTACTTC. The chain links TRBV7-9 to TRBJ2-4; unclear D gene. The CDR3 length is 11 residues. Germline V lookup: CDR1 SEHNR, CDR2 FQNEAQ (reference sequence). Trimming stripped 4 bases from V and 7 bases from J, with 5 bases between.

The V gene is TRBV7-6, the J gene TRBJ2-1; a weak D match, TRBD2 (5 bases). Germline lookup yields CDR1 SGHVS and CDR2 FNYEAQ. CDR3 length equals 15 residues. V was pared by 6 bases and J by 7 bases, with 19 bases between. In DNA form, the CDR3 reads TGTGCCAGCAGTTCAGGAGGCAACCCGGGGAATGAGCAGTTCTTC. Translating gives CASSSGGNPGNEQFF.

Ten or more counts support this clonotype. The V and J genes are TRBV7-8 and TRBJ2-7; D remains ambiguous. The V gene's germline CDR1 is SGHVS and CDR2 FQNEAQ. V lost 4 bases to trimming and J lost 4 bases, with 11 bases between them. The CDR3 runs 13 residues. In DNA, the CDR3 is TGTGCCAGCAGCTCCTCGGGTGGGTACGAGCAGTACTTC. This sequence encodes CASSSSGGYEQYF.

This clonotype was seen more than once but under ten times. The chain is built from TRBV7-9 and TRBJ2-5; D may be TRBD2 (5 bases). CDR1 and CDR2 (germline): SEHNR, FQNEAQ (reference sequence). The V and J ends lost 0 bases and 7 bases respectively, with 12 bases between them. The CDR3 has 14 amino acids. CDR3 loop: CASSLATVRGTQYF. Here the CDR3 DNA reads TGTGCCAGCAGCTTAGCAACAGTCCGGGGGACCCAGTACTTC.

This rearrangement joins TRBV11-2 to TRBJ2-7; the match to TRBD2 covers 7 bases. With V trimmed by 1 base and J by 3 bases, 6 bases remained unmatched. This CDR3 has 15 amino acids. Germline CDR1 is SGHAT and CDR2 is FQNNGV. The CDR3 protein is CASSLGRGWNYEQYF. The CDR3 nucleotides are TGTGCCAGCAGCTTAGGGCGGGGGTGGAACTACGAGCAGTACTTC.

The J gene is TRBJ1-1, the V gene TRBV7-2; a possible D gene is TRBD1 (5 bases). CDR3 length: 14 amino acids. Trimming cost V 5 bases and J 6 bases, with 16 bases left between them. CDR1 SGHTA and CDR2 FQGNSA come from the germline V gene. This chain's CDR3 is CASSRQRRWSEAFF. The CDR3 nucleotides read TGTGCCAGCAGCCGACAGCGTCGATGGTCTGAAGCTTTCTTT.

A few counts support this clonotype. The chain couples TRBV11-2 to TRBJ2-5; 9 positions match TRBD1. CDR1 is SGHAT, CDR2 FQNNGV, per germline. The CDR3 has 15 amino acids. The ends lost 5 bases at V and 5 bases at J; junction bases unmatched: 9. This chain's CDR3 is CASSAPGQGTETQYF. The CDR3 region has the DNA TGTGCCAGCAGCGCACCGGGACAGGGTACCGAGACCCAGTACTTC.

This clonotype was seen only a few times. A single base separates this from a much larger clone, so it may be a read error. The rearrangement uses TRBV7-2 and TRBJ1-3; D is unresolved. The germline V and J ends were trimmed by 1 base and 0 bases, with 10 bases remaining between them. Germline loops: CDR1 SGHTA, CDR2 FQGNSA. The CDR3 runs 16 residues. The CDR3 here is CASSLDEGSSGNTIYF. The CDR3 nucleotides read TGTGCCAGCAGCTTAGACGAAGGGAGCTCTGGAAACACCATATATTTT.

A few counts support this clonotype. The chain recombines TRBV29-1 with TRBJ1-1; no clear D. Trimming removed 3 bases from V and 3 bases from J, with 8 bases in between. CDR1 and CDR2 from the germline V gene are SQVTM and ANQGSEA. CDR3 length: 12 residues. In DNA form, the CDR3 reads TGCAGCGTTGAGGCTGGGTACACTGAAGCTTTCTTT. Translating it yields CSVEAGYTEAFF.

The rearrangement joins TRBV11-3 to TRBJ1-1, with a possible D match to TRBD1 (5 bases). CDR1 is SGHNT and CDR2 is YENEEA in the germline V gene. The V end lost 6 bases, the J end lost 3 bases, and 11 bases lay between the germline ends. This CDR3 comprises 13 residues. CDR3 loop: CASRGPSDTEAFF. For the CDR3, the DNA is TGTGCCAGCAGGGGACCTTCGGACACTGAAGCTTTCTTT.

The chain couples TRBV11-2 to TRBJ1-1; perhaps TRBD1 as D (6 bases). The CDR3 runs to 13 residues. The V end lost 2 bases, the J end lost 5 bases, and 9 bases lay between the germline ends. Germline CDR1 reads SGHAT; CDR2 reads FQNNGV. In DNA, the CDR3 is TGTGCCAGCAGCTTAAGGACAGTAACTGAAGCTTTCTTT. Its translation: CASSLRTVTEAFF.

V gene TRBV7-8 combines with J gene TRBJ1-4; possibly TRBD1 for D (5 bases). V lost 2 bases and J lost 5, with 9 bases in between. The CDR3 is 14 amino acids. Germline assignment: CDR1 SGHVS and CDR2 FQNEAQ. The CDR3 DNA reads as TGTGCCAGCAGCTTAAGACAGCCAAATGAAAAACTGTTTTTT. Translated: CASSLRQPNEKLFF.

The rearrangement joins TRBV7-9 to TRBJ2-1; 9 bases are a match to TRBD2. V shed 6 bases and J 12 bases; nucleotides not matched to a gene: 18. The CDR3 length is 16 residues. Germline values: CDR1 SEHNR, CDR2 FQNEAQ (reference sequence). The CDR3 reads CASRFSGLAGSGVQFF. CDR3 DNA sequence: TGTGCCAGCAGATTCAGTGGCCTAGCGGGGTCCGGGGTGCAGTTCTTC.

CDR3 amino acids: CASSVTDTYEQYF. The CDR3 DNA sequence: TGTGCCAGCAGCGTGACGGATACCTACGAGCAGTACTTC. The chain links TRBV9 to TRBJ2-7; D remains unclear. Germline values: CDR1 SGDLS, CDR2 YYNGEE. CDR3 length: 13 amino acids. Trimming stripped 2 bases from V and 2 bases from J, with 8 bases between.

The V gene is TRBV6-2 or TRBV6-3, the J gene TRBJ1-1; the D is unclear. Germline V gives CDR1 MNHEY, CDR2 SVGEGT. The CDR3 covers 15 residues. The V gene lost 1 base and the J gene lost 5 bases, with 14 bases spanning the gap. This CDR3 reads CASSYFYEGGTEAFF. DNA for the CDR3: TGTGCCAGCAGTTACTTTTATGAGGGAGGAACTGAAGCTTTCTTT.

This clonotype was found a few times. The genes are TRBV6-1 and TRBJ2-7; possible D gene TRBD2, 5 bases. Germline V CDR1 and CDR2: MNHNS, SASEGT. CDR3 length: 16 amino acids. V was clipped by 0 bases and J by 3 bases, with 15 bases between them. For the CDR3, the DNA is TGTGCCAGCAGTGAAGCGGACTCTGCTTTTCTCTACGAGCAGTACTTC. Amino acids: CASSEADSAFLYEQYF.

This clonotype came up a few times. The chain has TRBV20-1 and TRBJ1-5; TRBD1 matches at 9 bases. The V and J ends lost 3 bases and 6 bases, in that order; junction bases with no gene match: 12. The CDR3 is made up of 16 amino acids. The germline gives CDR1 DFQATT, CDR2 SNEGSKA (reference sequence). The CDR3 region has the DNA TGCAGTGCTAGTAGTCCGGGACAGGGATTTGGTCAGCCCCAGCATTTT. Amino acid sequence: CSASSPGQGFGQPQHF.

This clonotype was detected ten times or more. This sequence joins TRBV7-2 and TRBJ1-2; TRBD1 aligns across 10 bases. The CDR3 totals 18 residues. V shed 5 bases and J 1 base; nucleotides not matched to a gene: 13. Germline lookup yields CDR1 SGHTA and CDR2 FQGNSA. As DNA, the CDR3 is TGTGCCAGCAGCCCACAACACGGGACAGGGGCCCTTAACTATGGCTACACCTTC. This translates into CASSPQHGTGALNYGYTF.

The chain combines TRBV6-5 with TRBJ2-6, with D tentatively TRBD2 (6 bases). CDR3 length: 16 amino acids. V dropped 9 bases and J dropped 3 bases, with 18 bases sitting between them. Germline V lookup: CDR1 MNHEY, CDR2 SVGAGI. CDR3 bases: TGTGCCAGTAGTAGAGACGGGGGTAATGGGGCCAACGTCCTGACTTTC. It translates to CASSRDGGNGANVLTF.

The chain has TRBV20-1 and TRBJ2-1, with TRBD2 matching over 14 bases. The germline CDR1 and CDR2 sequences are DFQATT and SNEGSKA (reference sequence). CDR3 length: 16 residues. V trimming: 3 bases; J trimming: 9 bases; junction bases outside the gene matches: 10. The CDR3 sequence: CSARSTSGGDSGEQFF. The CDR3 DNA follows: TGCAGTGCTAGGTCGACTAGCGGGGGGGATAGTGGTGAGCAGTTCTTC.

In DNA, the CDR3 is TGCAGTGTTCAGGGGCCGGAGCAGCTGGAGCAGTACTTC. Translated, it gives CSVQGPEQLEQYF. The chain joins TRBV20-1 to TRBJ2-7; weak D call: TRBD1 (6 bases). Looked up from germline, CDR1 is DFQATT and CDR2 is SNEGSKA (reference sequence). Trimming took off 7 bases at V and 7 bases at J, with 20 bases between the two ends. The CDR3 is made up of 13 amino acids.